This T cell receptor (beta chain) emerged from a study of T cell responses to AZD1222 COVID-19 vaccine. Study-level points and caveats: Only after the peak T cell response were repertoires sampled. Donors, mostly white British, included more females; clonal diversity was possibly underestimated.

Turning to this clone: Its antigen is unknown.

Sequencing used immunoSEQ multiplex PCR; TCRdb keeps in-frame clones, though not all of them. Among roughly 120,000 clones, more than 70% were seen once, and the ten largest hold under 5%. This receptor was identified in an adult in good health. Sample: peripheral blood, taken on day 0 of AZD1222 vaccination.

CDR3 sequence: CASRRGQGYDGYTF. CDR3 DNA sequence: TGTGCCAGCAGACGGGGACAGGGGTACGATGGCTACACCTTC. V is TRBV6-4 and J is TRBJ1-2; 10 positions agree with TRBD1. Germline loops: CDR1 MRHNA, CDR2 SNTAGT. Germline trimming cut 6 bases from V and 6 bases from J; bases unmatched to any gene: 7. The CDR3 runs 14 residues.